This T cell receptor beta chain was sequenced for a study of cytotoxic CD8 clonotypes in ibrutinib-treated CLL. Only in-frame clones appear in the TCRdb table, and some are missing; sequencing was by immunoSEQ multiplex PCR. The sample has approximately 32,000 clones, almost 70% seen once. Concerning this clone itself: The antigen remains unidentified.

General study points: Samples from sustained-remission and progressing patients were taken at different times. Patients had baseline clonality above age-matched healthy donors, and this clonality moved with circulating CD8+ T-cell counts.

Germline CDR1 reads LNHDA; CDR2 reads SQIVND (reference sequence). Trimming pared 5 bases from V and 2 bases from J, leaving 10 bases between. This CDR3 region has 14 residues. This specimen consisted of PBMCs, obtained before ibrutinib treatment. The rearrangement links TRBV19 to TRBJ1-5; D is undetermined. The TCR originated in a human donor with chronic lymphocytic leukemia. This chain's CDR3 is CASSGREGNQPQHF. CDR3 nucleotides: TGTGCCAGTAGTGGTAGGGAGGGCAATCAGCCCCAGCATTTT.